This TCR beta chain was sequenced for a study of blood T cells in healthy people across ages. This clonotype showed up just a few times. The authors ran a second PCR of roughly 7 to 11 cycles using a sample-barcoded 5' primer and a J-beta primer mix. TCRdb re-derived calls from the 5' RACE reads in MiXCR, one entry per CDR3 protein. Among about 800,000 distinct CDR3 sequences listed, over 45% were seen once. Germline CDR1 and CDR2: MNHEY and SVGAGI. This CDR3 comprises 18 residues. V shed 2 bases, J shed 2 bases, and the junction held 12 bases outside the gene matches. The sequenced sample consisted of blood. The receptor was derived from a man in his thirties or forties in good health. The chain carries TRBV6-5 and TRBJ2-7, with 10 positions matching TRBD2. CDR3 DNA: TGTGCCAGCAGTTACAGCTTTGGGGGACTAGCGAGTGCCTACGAGCAGTACTTC. It is translated as CASSYSFGGLASAYEQYF.